The rows below give T cell receptor beta chains drawn from one sample of a study of blood T cell repertoires in COVID-19. The data were produced by immunoSEQ multiplex PCR, yet TCRdb's version contains in-frame clones alone and is incomplete. Seen here are hundreds of thousands of clones, 87% observed once, and the top ten hold approximately 1.5%. What was sequenced was peripheral blood. The receptors derive from a woman between 40 and 50 years old who had recovered from COVID-19. CDR3s include the opening cysteine and the closing phenylalanine or tryptophan. D genes are given only for firm matches. The size entry is marked missing in some rows and otherwise reads once, few, many or a size class.

V gene	J gene	D gene	clone size	CDR3 DNA	CDR3 protein
TRBV5-1	TRBJ1-2	.	once	TGCGCCAGCAGCTTGGGCCCCCGGGACACTAACTATGGCTACACCTTC	CASSLGPRDTNYGYTF
TRBV12-5	TRBJ2-5	.	.	TGTGCTAGTGGTTTGGCCCGACTGCTCCAAGAGACCCAGTACTTC	CASGLARLLQETQYF
TRBV7-2	TRBJ1-3	.	.	TGTGCCAGCAGCTCGAATCGGGGAAACACCATATATTTT	CASSSNRGNTIYF
TRBV7-8	TRBJ1-1	.	.	TGTGCCAGCAGCGCCAGGGAGGGATCGAACACTGAAGCTTTCTTT	CASSAREGSNTEAFF
TRBV5-5	TRBJ2-1	TRBD2	.	TGTGCCAGCAGCTTGGAAGGGGGACTAGCGGCCTCCTACAATGAGCAGTTCTTC	CASSLEGGLAASYNEQFF
TRBV6-2/TRBV6-3	TRBJ2-7	.	.	TGTGCCAGCAGTTACTTTAGATACGAGCAGTACTTC	CASSYFRYEQYF
TRBV5-1	TRBJ1-1	.	.	TGCGCCAGCAGCTTGGACGGCCCATGGGGGGAGAACACTGAAGCTTTCTTT	CASSLDGPWGENTEAFF
TRBV11-2	TRBJ2-2	TRBD1	.	TGTGCCAGCAGTCCCAGACAGGGGACTTTCACCGGGGAGCTGTTTTTT	CASSPRQGTFTGELFF
TRBV2	TRBJ2-7	.	.	TGTGCCAGCAGTCCCTTACCACAGGCTCAGCAGTACTTC	CASSPLPQAQQYF
TRBV11-2	TRBJ2-5	.	.	TGTGCCAGCAGCTTCCGGAGGGGGGGAGAGACCCAGTACTTC	CASSFRRGGETQYF
TRBV6-5	TRBJ1-1	TRBD1	.	TGTGCCAGCAGTTACGGGACAGGGTGGGACACTGAAGCTTTCTTT	CASSYGTGWDTEAFF
TRBV19	TRBJ1-2	.	.	TGTGCCAGCAGGCGACAGGAGCCCTATGGCTACACCTTC	CASRRQEPYGYTF
TRBV30	TRBJ2-7	.	few	TGTGCCTGGAGTTCCACCCCCGGAAGGGGGAACCGCTACGAGCAGTACTTC	CAWSSTPGRGNRYEQYF
TRBV18	TRBJ2-1	TRBD2	.	TGTGCCAGCTCACCAGCGGGGGGAACCTACAATGAGCAGTTCTTC	CASSPAGGTYNEQFF
TRBV27	TRBJ2-1	.	.	TGTGCCAGCGCTTGGGGGGACCCGAGGACCGTGAATAGTGAGCAGTTCTTC	CASAWGDPRTVNSEQFF
TRBV27	TRBJ2-6	.	.	TGTGCCAGCAGTTTAGGGCCCTCTCGTGCCAACGTCCTGACTTTC	CASSLGPSRANVLTF
TRBV20-1	TRBJ1-3	.	.	TGCAGTGCTAGGGACAGACACACCATATATTTT	CSARDRHTIYF
TRBV9	TRBJ1-2	TRBD1	.	TGTGCCAGCAGTGAGGGGGCGGGACAACATGGCTACACCTTC	CASSEGAGQHGYTF
TRBV2	TRBJ2-1	.	.	TGTGCCAGCAGTGACAGTCCTTCCTACAATGAGCAGTTCTTC	CASSDSPSYNEQFF
TRBV28	TRBJ2-7	TRBD1	.	TGTGCCAGCAGTTCCCCCGGGACAGGGGCCTACGAGCAGTACTTC	CASSSPGTGAYEQYF
TRBV7-9	TRBJ1-5	.	.	TGTGCCAGCAGCTTCGACAGTGGAAGCAATCAGCCCCAGCATTTT	CASSFDSGSNQPQHF
TRBV2	TRBJ1-3	.	.	TGTGCCAGCAGTGAACGCAGGGAGGGTGGAAACACCATATATTTT	CASSERREGGNTIYF
TRBV18	TRBJ2-5	.	.	TGTGCCAGCTCACCACCGCCAGGGGAGACCCAGTACTTC	CASSPPPGETQYF
TRBV29-1	TRBJ1-1	.	.	TGCAGCGCCCGGGACACCGGCTTCGGGAACACTGAAGCTTTCTTT	CSARDTGFGNTEAFF
TRBV14	TRBJ2-7	TRBD2	once	TGTGCCAGCAGCTCTAGCGGGGGGCTTAGCTACGAGCAGTACTTC	CASSSSGGLSYEQYF
TRBV16	TRBJ2-7	TRBD1	.	TGTGCCAGCAGCCAATCAAGGTACTTTGACAGGGGGCAAGAGCAGTACTTC	CASSQSRYFDRGQEQYF
TRBV9	TRBJ1-3	.	.	TGTGCCAGCAGCCCAAGGGACTTCAGCTCTGGAAACACCATATATTTT	CASSPRDFSSGNTIYF
TRBV3-1/TRBV3-2	TRBJ2-7	TRBD2	.	TGTGCCAGCCGGACTAGCGGTACCTACGAGCAGTACTTC	CASRTSGTYEQYF
TRBV7-9	TRBJ2-7	.	.	TGTGCCAGCAGCTTAATAGAAGCCCCGAGGGACGAGCAGTACTTC	CASSLIEAPRDEQYF
TRBV7-9	TRBJ2-1	.	.	TGTGCCAGCAGCTTATTGACAGGTACTTACAATGAGCAGTTCTTC	CASSLLTGTYNEQFF
TRBV12-5	TRBJ1-1	.	.	TGTGCTAGTGGTTTGGACCGGGAGGGGGGAGTCACTGAAGCTTTCTTT	CASGLDREGGVTEAFF
TRBV9	TRBJ2-3	.	.	TGTGCCAGCAGCAAACGGACGGGGATGACAGATACGCAGTATTTT	CASSKRTGMTDTQYF
TRBV9	TRBJ1-2	.	once	TGTGCCAGCAGCCCCCGTCGCCTGAGAGGCTACACCTTC	CASSPRRLRGYTF
TRBV6-5	TRBJ1-3	.	.	TGTGCCAGCAGTTATCTGGGAGGCTCTGGAAACACCATATATTTT	CASSYLGGSGNTIYF
TRBV7-9	TRBJ1-6	.	.	TGTGCCAGCAGCTTAGGGACGGGACTAAATTCACCCCTCCACTTT	CASSLGTGLNSPLHF
TRBV7-9	TRBJ2-7	TRBD2	few	TGTGCCAGCAGCTTCGGGACTAGCGGGGGTAGCTCCTACGAGCAGTACTTC	CASSFGTSGGSSYEQYF
TRBV3-1/TRBV3-2	TRBJ1-6	.	once	TGTGCCAGCACCCTTGGCAGGGGCGAGTCACCCCTCCACTTT	CASTLGRGESPLHF
TRBV5-1	TRBJ2-2	.	.	TGCGCCAGCAGCTTGTTAGGGGCGAACACCGGGGAGCTGTTTTTT	CASSLLGANTGELFF
TRBV9	TRBJ1-2	TRBD1	.	TGTGCCAGCAGCGTAGGGGACAGCTATGGCTACACCTTC	CASSVGDSYGYTF
TRBV11-2	TRBJ1-2	.	.	TGTGCCAGCAGCTTAGACAGGAGGTCCTATGGCTACACCTTC	CASSLDRRSYGYTF
TRBV7-6	TRBJ1-6	TRBD1	.	TGTGCCAGCAGCTTAGGGGGGACAGGGGACCTCTCCTATAATTCACCCCTCCACTTT	CASSLGGTGDLSYNSPLHF
TRBV11-3	TRBJ1-1	.	.	TGTGCCAGCAGCCAACGGGGGACTGAAGCTTTCTTT	CASSQRGTEAFF
TRBV3-1/TRBV3-2	TRBJ1-1	.	.	TGTGCCAGCAGCCAAGGCATGGGGTCGATCAGGGGCACTGAAGCTTTCTTT	CASSQGMGSIRGTEAFF
TRBV5-4	TRBJ2-7	TRBD2	few	TGTGCCAGCAGCCCGCGGACTAGCGGCCCCTACGAGCAGTACTTC	CASSPRTSGPYEQYF
TRBV29-1	TRBJ2-2	.	.	TGCAGCGTTCGGGCAGGGTCTCGCACCGGGGAGCTGTTTTTT	CSVRAGSRTGELFF
TRBV30	TRBJ2-2	.	.	TGTGCCTGGAGCCCCCGGGACATGAACACCGGGGAGCTGTTTTTT	CAWSPRDMNTGELFF
TRBV7-8	TRBJ2-7	.	.	TGTGCCAGCAGCTTAGGCGGGGATCACTACGAGCAGTACTTC	CASSLGGDHYEQYF
TRBV7-8	TRBJ2-1	TRBD2	.	TGTGCCAGCACCCTCGTAGCGGGGGGGCTAGGTGAGCAGTTCTTC	CASTLVAGGLGEQFF
TRBV5-1	TRBJ2-3	TRBD1	.	TGCGCCAGCAGCTTGGGGCTTACAGGGGGCCCAGATACGCAGTATTTT	CASSLGLTGGPDTQYF
TRBV10-3	TRBJ2-7	.	.	TGTGCCATCAGTGAACAACAGGGTTCCTACGAGCAGTACTTC	CAISEQQGSYEQYF
TRBV11-2	TRBJ1-5	.	.	TGTGCCAGCAGCCCATCGTCCGGGGGCAATCAGCCCCAGCATTTT	CASSPSSGGNQPQHF
TRBV5-1	TRBJ2-3	TRBD1	.	TGCGCCAGCAGCTTAGTCCGGACAGGGAAAAAAGATACGCAGTATTTT	CASSLVRTGKKDTQYF